This TCR beta chain was observed in a study of blood T cells in healthy people across ages. Through a sample-barcoded 5' primer and a J-beta primer mix, a second PCR was run for roughly 6 to 12 cycles. TCRdb reprocessed the 5' RACE reads via MiXCR and lists one record per CDR3 protein. The sample lists roughly 800,000 distinct CDR3 sequences, roughly 25% seen once, with 3% to 4% in the top ten. The CDR3 is 13 residues long. CDR1 and CDR2 from the germline V gene are SGHTA and FQGNSA. Trimming shortened V by 9 bases and J by 12 bases, and 23 bases separated the two germline ends. The sample was also reused in another study, on T cells of mothers and their children. That report adds: Study donors consisted of a few healthy Caucasian mothers and their six children.

The TCR was taken from a boy aged 5-17 years in good health. The chain couples TRBV7-2 to TRBJ1-2; D might be TRBD1 (6 bases). Sequencing used blood. Here the CDR3 DNA reads TGTGCCAGTGCAGAACAGGGAATGGTGGGCCACACCTTC. Protein product: CASAEQGMVGHTF.